This T cell receptor (beta chain) was sequenced in a study of naive and memory T cell subsets. V dropped 0 bases and J dropped 10 bases, with 17 bases sitting between them. CDR1 and CDR2 (germline): LGHNA, YNFKEQ. This CDR3 is built from 15 residues. The study's findings and limits: Findings for naive and memory subsets could not be checked against ground truth.

In the case of this clonotype: Antigen unknown.

Cells stained for CD3, CD4, CD8, CD45RA, CD27 and viability were sorted into four CD45RA/CD27 subsets. The beta constant-region primer was an equimolar mix of two oligonucleotides covering TRBC1 and TRBC2. Nested alpha and beta constant-region primers with the SP2 primer drove four PCR rounds on ligated cDNA. TCRdb reanalysed the UMI-ligation and nested PCR reads using MiXCR and keeps one entry per CDR3 protein. The table shows roughly 130,000 distinct CDR3 sequences, with 36% occurring only once. Material: central memory CD4+ T cells from blood. The clonotype originates from a human donor in good health. The chain couples TRBV4-2 to TRBJ2-3; D call uncertain. The CDR3 reads CASSQEALAIGAQYF. The CDR3 coding sequence is TGTGCCAGCAGCCAAGAGGCTTTGGCTATTGGTGCGCAGTATTTT.